These T cell receptor beta chains were read from a single sample in a study of control samples from healthy donors and cancer patients. Sequenced by immunoSEQ multiplex PCR; TCRdb stores in-frame clones only, minus some. The sample contains about 170,000 clones, around 88% of which appear only once. The sample taken for sequencing was blood. Receptors were obtained from a woman aged 25 to 39 in good health. The CDR3 runs from the conserved cysteine through the conserved F or W. The D gene is left open where the match is weak. Clone size appears in some rows only: once, few, many, or a class for an expanded clone.

CDR3 length: 17; clone size: -; J gene: TRBJ1-1; D gene: -; V gene: TRBV7-2; CDR3 protein: CASSLAGGTRVYTEAFF; CDR3 DNA: TGTGCCAGCAGCTTAGCCGGAGGGACAAGAGTATACACTGAAGCTTTCTTT
CDR3 length: 15; clone size: -; J gene: TRBJ1-4; D gene: -; V gene: TRBV18; CDR3 protein: CASSPQVPTNEKLFF; CDR3 DNA: TGTGCCAGCTCACCACAAGTCCCAACTAATGAAAAACTGTTTTTT
CDR3 length: 14; clone size: -; J gene: TRBJ1-1; D gene: -; V gene: TRBV19; CDR3 protein: CASSIRGTNTEAFF; CDR3 DNA: TGTGCCAGTAGTATCCGGGGGACCAACACTGAAGCTTTCTTT
CDR3 length: 14; clone size: -; J gene: TRBJ1-2; D gene: -; V gene: TRBV28; CDR3 protein: CASSLFAGPYGYTF; CDR3 DNA: TGTGCCAGCAGTTTGTTTGCAGGGCCCTATGGCTACACCTTC
CDR3 length: 15; clone size: -; J gene: TRBJ2-3; D gene: -; V gene: TRBV19; CDR3 protein: CASSIGHGTTDTQYF; CDR3 DNA: TGTGCCAGTAGTATAGGACACGGAACGACAGATACGCAGTATTTT
CDR3 length: 13; clone size: -; J gene: TRBJ2-3; D gene: -; V gene: TRBV4-2; CDR3 protein: CASSQSSTDTQYF; CDR3 DNA: TGTGCCAGCAGCCAGAGCAGCACAGATACGCAGTATTTT
CDR3 length: 15; clone size: -; J gene: TRBJ1-4; D gene: TRBD1; V gene: TRBV6-5; CDR3 protein: CASRGQGARSEKLFF; CDR3 DNA: TGTGCCAGCAGGGGACAGGGGGCCCGGAGTGAAAAACTGTTTTTT
CDR3 length: 15; clone size: -; J gene: TRBJ2-1; D gene: TRBD2; V gene: TRBV19; CDR3 protein: CASSWSSGVYNEQFF; CDR3 DNA: TGTGCCAGTAGTTGGTCTAGCGGGGTATACAATGAGCAGTTCTTC
CDR3 length: 13; clone size: -; J gene: TRBJ2-4; D gene: TRBD1; V gene: TRBV7-7; CDR3 protein: CASSPGTGSIQYF; CDR3 DNA: TGTGCTAGCAGCCCGGGGACAGGCAGCATTCAGTACTTC
CDR3 length: 13; clone size: -; J gene: TRBJ1-5; D gene: -; V gene: TRBV6-5; CDR3 protein: CASSYAPDQPQHF; CDR3 DNA: TGTGCCAGCAGTTACGCCCCGGACCAGCCCCAGCATTTT
CDR3 length: 14; clone size: once; J gene: TRBJ2-5; D gene: -; V gene: TRBV27; CDR3 protein: CASSWGSGQETQYF; CDR3 DNA: TGTGCCAGCAGCTGGGGGTCAGGGCAAGAGACCCAGTACTTC
CDR3 length: 14; clone size: -; J gene: TRBJ1-1; D gene: -; V gene: TRBV2; CDR3 protein: CASSAAGANTEAFF; CDR3 DNA: TGTGCCAGCAGTGCCGCAGGAGCGAACACTGAAGCTTTCTTT
CDR3 length: 17; clone size: once; J gene: TRBJ1-2; D gene: -; V gene: TRBV5-5; CDR3 protein: CASSLYHREGDHYGYTF; CDR3 DNA: TGTGCCAGCAGCTTGTATCACAGGGAGGGGGATCACTATGGCTACACCTTC
CDR3 length: 14; clone size: -; J gene: TRBJ2-5; D gene: -; V gene: TRBV7-9; CDR3 protein: CASSPSNPQETQYF; CDR3 DNA: TGTGCCAGCAGCCCATCTAACCCCCAAGAGACCCAGTACTTC
CDR3 length: 14; clone size: -; J gene: TRBJ2-1; D gene: -; V gene: TRBV11-3; CDR3 protein: CASSTDSSYNEQFF; CDR3 DNA: TGTGCCAGCAGCACAGACAGCTCCTACAATGAGCAGTTCTTC
CDR3 length: 17; clone size: -; J gene: TRBJ2-7; D gene: -; V gene: TRBV5-1; CDR3 protein: CASSLEGTGPSSYEQYF; CDR3 DNA: TGCGCCAGCAGCTTGGAGGGTACAGGTCCTAGCTCCTACGAGCAGTACTTC
CDR3 length: 14; clone size: -; J gene: TRBJ1-2; D gene: -; V gene: TRBV19; CDR3 protein: CASSGRGSNYGYTF; CDR3 DNA: TGTGCCAGTAGCGGCCGAGGGTCTAACTATGGCTACACCTTC
CDR3 length: 15; clone size: -; J gene: TRBJ2-1; D gene: TRBD2; V gene: TRBV2; CDR3 protein: CASTPPGGSYNEQFF; CDR3 DNA: TGTGCCAGCACCCCCCCGGGAGGCTCCTACAATGAGCAGTTCTTC
CDR3 length: 17; clone size: -; J gene: TRBJ2-3; D gene: -; V gene: TRBV19; CDR3 protein: CASSILPAIPSTDTQYF; CDR3 DNA: TGTGCCAGTAGTATCCTACCGGCCATCCCTAGCACAGATACGCAGTATTTT
CDR3 length: 13; clone size: -; J gene: TRBJ2-7; D gene: -; V gene: TRBV18; CDR3 protein: CASSLDLNGEQYF; CDR3 DNA: TGTGCCAGCTCACTCGACCTCAATGGCGAGCAGTACTTC
CDR3 length: 15; clone size: -; J gene: TRBJ2-7; D gene: -; V gene: TRBV4-1; CDR3 protein: CASSQRVGFGGTFYF; CDR3 DNA: TGCGCCAGCAGCCAAAGAGTAGGCTTCGGCGGGACGTTCTACTTC